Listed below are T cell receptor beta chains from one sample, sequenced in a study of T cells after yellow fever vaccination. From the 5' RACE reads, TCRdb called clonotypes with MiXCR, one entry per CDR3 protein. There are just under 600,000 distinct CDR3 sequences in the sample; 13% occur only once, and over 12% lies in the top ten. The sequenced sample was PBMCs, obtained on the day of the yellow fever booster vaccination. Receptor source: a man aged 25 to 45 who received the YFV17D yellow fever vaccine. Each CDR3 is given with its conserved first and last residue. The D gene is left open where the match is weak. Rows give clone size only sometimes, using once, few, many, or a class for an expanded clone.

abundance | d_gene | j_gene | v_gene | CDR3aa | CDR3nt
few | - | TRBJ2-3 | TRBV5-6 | CASSLALHDTQYF | TGTGCCAGCAGCTTGGCCCTCCACGATACGCAGTATTTT
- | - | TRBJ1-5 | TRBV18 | CASSPIRGNQPQQF | TGTGCCAGCTCACCGATCCGGGGAAATCAGCCCCAGCAATTT
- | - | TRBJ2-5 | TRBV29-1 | CSANGGAETQYF | TGCAGCGCCAATGGAGGTGCGGAGACCCAGTACTTC
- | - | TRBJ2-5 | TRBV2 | CASSANGGAIQETQYF | TGTGCCAGCAGTGCTAATGGCGGGGCTATTCAAGAGACCCAGTACTTC
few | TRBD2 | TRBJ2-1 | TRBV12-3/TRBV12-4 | CASSLASGRLDEQFF | TGTGCCAGCAGTTTGGCTAGCGGGAGGTTGGATGAGCAGTTCTTC
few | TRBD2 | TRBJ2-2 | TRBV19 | CASSSGLAAVRTGELFF | TGTGCCAGTAGTTCGGGACTAGCGGCAGTGAGGACCGGGGAGCTGTTTTTT
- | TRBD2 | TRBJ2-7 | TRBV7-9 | CASSFLAGGPPGEQYF | TGTGCCAGCAGCTTCCTAGCGGGAGGGCCTCCCGGCGAGCAGTACTTC
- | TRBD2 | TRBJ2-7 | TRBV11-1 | CASSLGLAGGVSSYEQYF | TGTGCCAGCAGCTTAGGACTAGCGGGAGGTGTAAGCTCCTACGAGCAGTACTTC
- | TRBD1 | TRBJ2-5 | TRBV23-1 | CASSRRDRQETQYF | TGCGCCAGCAGCCGAAGGGACAGACAAGAGACCCAGTACTTC
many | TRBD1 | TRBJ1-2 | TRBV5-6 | CASSRYTGQGMNPYGYTF | TGTGCCAGCAGCCGTTATACGGGACAGGGGATGAATCCCTATGGCTACACCTTC
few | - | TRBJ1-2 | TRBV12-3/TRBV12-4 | CASSFLDGFNYGYTF | TGTGCCAGCAGTTTTTTGGACGGCTTTAACTATGGCTACACCTTC
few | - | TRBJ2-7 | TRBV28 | CASSWNRAYTYEQYF | TGTGCCAGCAGTTGGAACCGGGCCTACACCTACGAGCAGTACTTC
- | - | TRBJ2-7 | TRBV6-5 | CASSFGPVQYF | TGTGCCAGCAGTTTTGGACCGGTACAGTACTTC
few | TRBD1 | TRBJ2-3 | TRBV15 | CATSKGPTGARTDTQYF | TGTGCCACCAGCAAGGGACCTACAGGGGCTCGCACAGATACGCAGTATTTT
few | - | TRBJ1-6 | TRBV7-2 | CASSRDYNSPLHF | TGTGCCAGCAGCCGGGACTATAATTCACCCCTCCACTTT
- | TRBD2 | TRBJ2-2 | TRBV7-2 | CASSLAGTGTSGPGELFF | TGTGCCAGCAGCTTAGCTGGAACCGGGACTAGCGGGCCCGGGGAGCTGTTTTTT
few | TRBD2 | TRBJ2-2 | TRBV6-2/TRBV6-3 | CATGLAVNTGELFF | TGTGCCACCGGACTAGCGGTGAACACCGGGGAGCTGTTTTTT
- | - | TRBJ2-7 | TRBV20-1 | CSARVETYQSEQYF | TGCAGTGCTAGAGTGGAGACATACCAATCCGAGCAGTACTTC
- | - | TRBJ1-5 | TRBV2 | CASSEAINQPQHF | TGTGCCAGCAGTGAAGCGATCAATCAGCCCCAGCATTTT
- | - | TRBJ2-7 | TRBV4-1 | CASSQDSIRTDFSYEQYF | TGCGCCAGCAGCCAAGATAGTATTAGGACAGACTTCTCCTACGAGCAGTACTTC
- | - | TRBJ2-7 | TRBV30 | CAWSVVGAPYEQYF | TGTGCCTGGAGTGTGGTGGGAGCCCCATACGAGCAGTACTTC
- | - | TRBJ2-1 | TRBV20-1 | CSAPRPGANEQFF | TGCAGCGCTCCCCGGCCGGGAGCCAATGAGCAGTTCTTC
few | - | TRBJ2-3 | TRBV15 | CATSRDPGISTDTQYF | TGTGCCACCAGCAGAGATCCCGGGATCAGCACAGATACGCAGTATTTT
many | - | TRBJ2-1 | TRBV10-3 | CAISETQEDNEQFF | TGTGCCATCAGTGAAACGCAGGAGGACAATGAGCAGTTCTTC